This T cell receptor (beta chain) is drawn from a study of T cells in Graves' hyperthyroidism and ophthalmopathy. Across the whole study: Sampling of peripheral blood happened at initial diagnosis, prior to any treatment. Study results and limitations: Blood also contained most expanded thyroid clonotypes above 0.001.

V lost 5 bases to trimming and J lost 11 bases, with 9 bases between them. Germline assignment: CDR1 MNHNS and CDR2 SASEGT. The CDR3 is made up of 11 amino acids. Ophthalmopathy cases met thresholds of Clinical Activity Score at least 3, NOSPECS grade at least 4 and duration under 3 months. Clinical symptoms, serum thyroxine, TRAb, thyroid ultrasound and orbital computed tomography established diagnosis. The source material, RNA transcripts, was used to amplify TCR beta CDR3 regions. When the TCR CDR3 underwent first-round RT-PCR, the HTBI primer set was used. TCRdb fed the multiplex PCR reads into MiXCR, producing one record per CDR3 protein. Among around 360,000 distinct CDR3 sequences listed, approximately 14% were seen once. Worth noting for this clonotype: What it recognizes is unknown.

This TCR was sampled from a woman between 55 and 75 years old with Graves' ophthalmopathy. The specimen was blood. This chain uses TRBV6-1 with TRBJ1-4; no reliable D call. The CDR3 bases are TGTGCCAGCAGTTCCGGGATTAAACTGTTTTTT. It encodes CASSSGIKLFF.